This entry lists 4 T cell receptor beta chains sequenced from one sample in a study of blood T cell repertoires in COVID-19. Here immunoSEQ multiplex PCR was the method, and the copy in TCRdb shows in-frame clones only, minus some. The table includes more than 120,000 clones, roughly 84% detected once. The sequenced material came from peripheral blood. These receptors were taken from a human donor with acute or convalescent COVID-19. The donor label of this sample is uncertain.

The V gene is TRBV7-2, the J gene TRBJ2-5; 8 positions agree with TRBD2. V dropped 2 bases and J dropped 4; count of bases not matched to a gene: 6. The CDR3 runs 15 residues. The germline V gene has CDR1 SGHTA and CDR2 FQGNSA. The CDR3, as DNA: TGTGCCAGCAGCTTATCAGGGGCGGGGGGAGAGACCCAGTACTTC. This gives the protein CASSLSGAGGETQYF.

The V gene is TRBV7-8, the J gene TRBJ2-7; 10 bases fit TRBD1. CDR1 is SGHVS, CDR2 FQNEAQ, per germline. The junction had 7 bases not matched to a gene; V was cut back by 2 bases and J by 6 bases. This CDR3 spans 15 amino acids. The CDR3 is CASSLLRTGGSEQYF. CDR3 coding DNA: TGTGCCAGCAGCTTACTCAGGACAGGGGGTAGCGAGCAGTACTTC.

The V and J genes are TRBV7-9 and TRBJ2-7, with D possibly matching TRBD1 (6 bases). V was cut by 3 bases and J by 3 bases, with 9 bases left in between. The germline V gene has CDR1 SEHNR and CDR2 FQNEAQ (reference sequence). This CDR3 has 13 residues. CDR3 coding DNA: TGTGCCAGCAGCTTTGTAGGGGGCTACGAGCAGTACTTC. Encoded protein: CASSFVGGYEQYF.

Only a few counts were recorded for this clone. The chain joins TRBV10-3 to TRBJ2-7, with D perhaps TRBD1 (6 bases). The CDR3 is 14 residues long. The germline gives CDR1 ENHRY, CDR2 SYGVKD. Trimming shortened V by 11 bases and J by 0 bases, and 17 bases separated the two germline ends. The CDR3 reads CASRSRDISYEQYF. The DNA for the CDR3 is TGTGCCTCCCGGAGCCGGGACATCTCCTACGAGCAGTACTTC.